This passage covers 31 T cell receptor beta chains from one sample sequenced in a study of blood T cells in healthy people across ages. Then a second PCR, running roughly 7 to 11 cycles, was carried out with a sample-barcoded 5' primer and a J-beta primer mix. A single record per CDR3 protein comes from TCRdb applying MiXCR to the 5' RACE reads. The sample contains some 1.5 million distinct CDR3 sequences, 35% to 45% of which appear only once. The sequenced sample was blood. These receptors were taken from a woman under 30 in good health.

This clonotype has a handful of counts. The chain couples TRBV2 to TRBJ2-7; possible D gene TRBD2, 6 bases. The CDR3 consists of 16 residues. V gave up 6 bases and J gave up 2 bases, with 20 bases separating them. Germline CDR1 reads SNHLY; CDR2 reads FYNNEI. This CDR3 reads CASSPGVGGKPYEQYF. The DNA of the CDR3 is TGTGCCAGCAGCCCCGGCGTAGGCGGGAAACCCTACGAGCAGTACTTC.

This clonotype was recorded at least ten times. This chain connects TRBV7-2 to TRBJ2-1, with D hard to call. Germline V gene lookup returns CDR1 SGHTA and CDR2 FQGNSA. This CDR3 is built from 13 residues. V was clipped by 1 base and J by 4 bases, with 5 bases between them. The CDR3 DNA reads as TGTGCCAGCAGCTTAGTTACGTACAATGAGCAGTTCTTC. This encodes CASSLVTYNEQFF.

The V call is TRBV29-1, the J call TRBJ2-7; no definite D call. This CDR3 spans 14 amino acids. V was clipped by 5 bases and J by 0 bases, with 14 bases between them. CDR1 is SQVTM, CDR2 ANQGSEA, per germline. This CDR3 is CSVQVTLGSYEQYF. CDR3 nucleotides: TGCAGCGTTCAAGTGACTCTCGGCTCCTACGAGCAGTACTTC.

This clonotype was counted many times. The CDR3 region is CSVVGPNPFYEQYF. CDR3 DNA: TGCAGCGTTGTCGGGCCAAACCCTTTCTACGAGCAGTACTTC. The gene calls are TRBV29-1 and TRBJ2-7; no definite D call. Trimming took off 4 bases at V and 3 bases at J, with 16 bases between the two ends. Germline V gene sequence: CDR1 SQVTM, CDR2 ANQGSEA. This CDR3 region has 14 residues.

The chain uses TRBV25-1 and TRBJ1-2; D not resolved. With 1 base removed from V and 0 bases from J, the gap between germline ends came to 12 bases. Germline V gives CDR1 MGHDK, CDR2 SYGVNS. CDR3 length: 16 residues. In DNA, the CDR3 is TGTGCCAGCAGTGAATTCCGCTCTCGAACTAACTATGGCTACACCTTC. Its protein product is CASSEFRSRTNYGYTF.

On this clonotype itself: One base away lies a much larger clone, so this may be a sequencing read error. The chain couples TRBV20-1 to TRBJ1-2; 9 positions match TRBD1. The CDR3 is 15 amino acids. Germline V gene data show CDR1 as DFQATT and CDR2 as SNEGSKA (reference sequence). Germline trimming cut 4 bases from V and 3 bases from J; bases unmatched to any gene: 9. In nucleotides, the CDR3 is TGCAGTGCTACTCCAGTCGGGGACAGGGACTATGGCTACACCTTC. This encodes CSATPVGDRDYGYTF.

This chain connects TRBV7-9 to TRBJ2-7; tentative D call: TRBD1 (6 bases). Per germline, CDR1 SEHNR and CDR2 FQNEAQ (reference sequence). The CDR3 has 15 amino acids. V lost 2 bases, J lost 4 bases, and 15 bases lay in between. CDR3 coding DNA: TGTGCCAGCAGCTTAATCGGGCAGGGGATTTACGAGCAGTACTTC. Its protein is CASSLIGQGIYEQYF.

The gene calls are TRBV14 and TRBJ1-2; D perhaps matches TRBD1 (6 bases). The CDR3 has 13 amino acids. The germline V gene has CDR1 SGHDN and CDR2 FVKESK. Trimming cost V 4 bases and J 7 bases, with 13 bases left between them. This CDR3 reads CASSPGQFLGYTF. CDR3 nucleotide sequence: TGTGCCAGCAGCCCCGGACAGTTTCTTGGCTACACCTTC.

This clonotype was detected only a few times. The J gene is TRBJ1-1, the V gene TRBV10-3; D not certain. The CDR3 contains 11 residues. V was shortened by 6 bases and J by 1 base, with 3 bases between the two germline ends. Germline values: CDR1 ENHRY, CDR2 SYGVKD. CDR3 bases: TGTGCCATCAGGGCGAACACTGAAGCTTTCTTT. Encoded protein: CAIRANTEAFF.

This rearrangement joins TRBV20-1 to TRBJ2-7, with D perhaps TRBD1 or TRBD2 (5 bases each). Trimming took off 0 bases at V and 5 bases at J, with 20 bases between the two ends. The CDR3 totals 16 residues. Germline-derived CDR1 and CDR2 are DFQATT and SNEGSKA (reference sequence). The CDR3 nucleotides read TGCAGTGCTAGAGATGGAGGCAGGGAAAAGCTGAACGAGCAGTACTTC. Encoded protein: CSARDGGREKLNEQYF.

In its sample, this clonotype was seen once. V is TRBV3-1 and J is TRBJ1-1; TRBD1 agrees at 9 bases. In germline, CDR1 is LGHDT, CDR2 YNNKEL (reference sequence). This CDR3 spans 14 amino acids. J lost 10 bases, V lost 5 bases, and 11 bases had no gene match. CDR3 DNA: TGTGCCAGCAGCAGCGACAGGGGGAGCTGGACAGCTTTCTTT. Protein product: CASSSDRGSWTAFF. The full variable domain, rest sourced from reference TRBV3-1 and TRBJ1-1, is DTAVSQTPKYLVTQMGNDKSIKCEQNLGHDTMYWYKQDSKKFLKIMFSYNNKELIINETVPNRFSPKSPDKAHLNLHINSLELGDSAVYFCASSSDRGSWTAFFGQGTRLTVV.

This clonotype turned up a few times. The rearrangement links TRBV11-2 to TRBJ2-1; TRBD2 agrees at 10 bases. The V segment lost 4 bases and the J segment 0 bases; nucleotides outside the gene matches: 6. Germline V gene lookup returns CDR1 SGHAT and CDR2 FQNNGV. The CDR3 covers 17 residues. The CDR3 DNA sequence: TGTGCCAGCAGCTCGCTAGCGGGGGTTTTCTCCTACAATGAGCAGTTCTTC. It translates to CASSSLAGVFSYNEQFF.

This clonotype was seen a handful of times. This rearrangement joins TRBV11-2 to TRBJ2-7, with 9 bases identical to TRBD1. The CDR3 has 15 amino acids. V lost 5 bases and J lost 2; bases outside the gene matches: 7. Germline V CDR1 and CDR2: SGHAT, FQNNGV. The CDR3, as DNA: TGTGCCAGCAGCCAGGGGACAGGGATGACCTACGAGCAGTACTTC. This encodes CASSQGTGMTYEQYF.

The rearrangement links TRBV20-1 to TRBJ2-3; possibly TRBD2 for D (6 bases). The CDR3 contains 16 residues. V was trimmed by 1 base and J by 0 bases, leaving 14 bases between them. Germline V gene data show CDR1 as DFQATT and CDR2 as SNEGSKA (reference sequence). This CDR3 is CSARAFQRASTDTQYF. The CDR3 DNA reads as TGCAGTGCTAGAGCTTTCCAGCGGGCTAGCACAGATACGCAGTATTTT.

The V and J genes are TRBV5-1 and TRBJ1-1, with a possible D match to TRBD1 (6 bases). This CDR3 region has 16 residues. The germline V and J ends were trimmed by 5 bases and 4 bases, with 21 bases remaining between them. CDR1 and CDR2 from the germline V gene are SGHRS and YFSETQ. DNA of the CDR3: TGCGCCAGCAGGGAGCTTATTGGGGGCGACGGCACTGAAGCTTTCTTT. This translates into CASRELIGGDGTEAFF.

The chain couples TRBV12-3 or TRBV12-4 to TRBJ2-3; TRBD1 agrees at 7 bases. CDR3 length equals 15 residues. After removal of 6 bases from V and 3 bases from J, the junction contained 9 bases not matched to a gene. CDR3 DNA sequence: TGTGCCAGCAGCCGAACAGGGGATAGAACAGATACGCAGTATTTT. It encodes CASSRTGDRTDTQYF.

The chain couples TRBV29-1 to TRBJ2-1; either TRBD1 or TRBD2 may fit D (5 bases each). CDR3 length: 15 amino acids. Trimming shortened V by 4 bases and J by 6 bases, and 19 bases separated the two germline ends. Germline-derived CDR1 and CDR2 are SQVTM and ANQGSEA. The CDR3 nucleotides read TGCAGCGTTGGGGCCACTACCGGGACGGTCAATGAGCAGTTCTTC. Encoded protein: CSVGATTGTVNEQFF.

V gene TRBV28 combines with J gene TRBJ2-2; 9 bases match TRBD2. Losses at the gene ends were 7 bases for V and 5 bases for J; bases not matched to a gene: 8. Looked up from germline, CDR1 is MDHEN and CDR2 is SYDVKM. The CDR3 sequence is 15 residues long. CDR3 residues: CASTPLAGDTGELFF. The CDR3 DNA follows: TGTGCCAGCACTCCCTTAGCGGGAGATACCGGGGAGCTGTTTTTT.

J is TRBJ2-1 and V is TRBV12-3 or TRBV12-4; 10 bases line up with TRBD1. The DNA end is more similar to TRBJ2-7, so the J call may be wrong. The CDR3 covers 15 residues. This CDR3 is CASSISGQGYIEQYF. CDR3 bases: TGTGCCAGCAGTATCTCGGGACAGGGGTATATCGAGCAGTACTTC.

With regard to this clonotype: A clone one base away is much larger, so this may be a read error. The rearrangement links TRBV7-2 to TRBJ2-1; 9 nucleotides line up with TRBD2. The CDR3 totals 14 residues. The ends lost 5 bases at V and 12 bases at J; junction bases unmatched: 11. CDR1 is SGHTA, CDR2 FQGNSA, per germline. Here the CDR3 DNA reads TGTGCCAGCAGCCGCGGGACTAGCAACTATGGGCAGTTCTTC. This sequence encodes CASSRGTSNYGQFF.

The V call is TRBV2, the J call TRBJ2-1; 10 nucleotides line up with TRBD1. Trimming at V came to 7 bases and at J to 7 bases, leaving 10 bases not matched to a gene. Germline CDR1 SNHLY, CDR2 FYNNEI. The CDR3 totals 15 residues. The CDR3 is CASMTRQGAENEQFF. The CDR3 DNA follows: TGTGCCAGCATGACCCGACAGGGGGCTGAGAATGAGCAGTTCTTC.

The V and J genes are TRBV5-1 and TRBJ1-5; possibly TRBD1 for D (5 bases). This CDR3 contains 14 residues. Trimming shortened V by 0 bases and J by 6 bases, and 10 bases separated the two germline ends. Germline CDR1 SGHRS, CDR2 YFSETQ. CDR3 loop: CASSLEQGVQPQHF. Here the CDR3 DNA reads TGCGCCAGCAGCTTGGAGCAGGGTGTTCAGCCCCAGCATTTT.

Note on this clonotype: A read error may explain this, as a much larger clone is one base away. The V and J genes are TRBV3-1 and TRBJ2-1, with TRBD2 matching over 9 bases. Germline V gene data show CDR1 as LGHDT and CDR2 as YNNKEL (reference sequence). Trimming at V came to 1 base and at J to 5 bases, leaving 3 bases not matched to a gene. The CDR3 has 15 amino acids. The CDR3 DNA reads as TGTGCCAGCAGCCAAGCGGCGGGAGGGCACAATGAGCAGTTCTTC. This sequence encodes CASSQAAGGHNEQFF.

This clonotype was recorded a few times. The CDR3 DNA reads TGTGCCAGCAGCTCCGCGGCTAGCGGGATTTATGAGCAGTTCTTC. It is translated as CASSSAASGIYEQFF. The gene calls are TRBV7-9 and TRBJ2-1; 9 nucleotides line up with TRBD2. Germline loops: CDR1 SEHNR, CDR2 FQNEAQ (reference sequence). This CDR3 spans 15 amino acids. V shed 4 bases, J shed 8 bases, and the junction held 9 bases outside the gene matches.

The V and J genes are TRBV7-9 and TRBJ2-3; TRBD1 matches 7 bases. J lost 3 bases, V lost 5 bases, and 11 bases had no gene match. Germline loops: CDR1 SEHNR, CDR2 FQNEAQ (reference sequence). The CDR3 sequence is 16 residues long. CDR3 sequence: CASSQRQGQRTDTQYF. In DNA, the CDR3 is TGTGCCAGCAGCCAGAGACAGGGCCAAAGGACAGATACGCAGTATTTT.

The count of this clonotype is one. This may come from a read error, since a much larger clone is one base off. The chain employs TRBV12-5 and TRBJ2-5; D unclear. In germline, CDR1 is LGHNT, CDR2 FRNRAP. Trimming left V 4 bases short and J 11 bases short, with 17 bases between. The CDR3 spans 13 residues. The CDR3 region is CASGSPPDNEQYF. For the CDR3, the DNA is TGTGCTAGTGGTTCGCCACCCGACAATGAGCAGTACTTC.

The chain couples TRBV20-1 to TRBJ1-3; maybe TRBD1 (6 bases). In germline, CDR1 is DFQATT, CDR2 SNEGSKA (reference sequence). The CDR3 spans 15 residues. The V gene lost 1 base and the J gene lost 8 bases, with 18 bases spanning the gap. The chain's CDR3 is CSARGPDTGSDTIYF. CDR3 nucleotides: TGCAGTGCTAGAGGCCCCGACACAGGGTCCGACACCATATATTTT.

This clonotype was counted once. V gene TRBV20-1 combines with J gene TRBJ1-5, with TRBD1 matching over 7 bases. Germline loops: CDR1 DFQATT, CDR2 SNEGSKA (reference sequence). J was trimmed by 5 bases and V by 5 bases; bases with no gene match: 6. This CDR3 has 13 residues. The CDR3 region has the DNA TGCAGTGCTGAGACAGGGCCATATCAGCCCCAGCATTTT. Protein sequence: CSAETGPYQPQHF.

This clonotype was picked up many times. The chain joins TRBV28 to TRBJ2-1, with 8 positions matching TRBD1. There are 16 residues in the CDR3. V lost 7 bases, J lost 2 bases, and 10 bases stayed unmatched. In germline, CDR1 is MDHEN, CDR2 SYDVKM. CDR3 in DNA: TGTGCCAGCAAGACCACAGGGGGGAGTGCCTACAATGAGCAGTTCTTC. Protein product: CASKTTGGSAYNEQFF.

This chain uses TRBV5-1 with TRBJ2-3, with 8 nucleotides matching TRBD2. Germline V gene data show CDR1 as SGHRS and CDR2 as YFSETQ. The length of the CDR3 is 16 residues. The J segment lost 2 bases and the V segment lost 4 bases, leaving 9 bases of the junction unmatched. CDR3 residues: CASSLSSGGLTDTQYF. CDR3 sequence (DNA): TGCGCCAGCAGCCTCTCGAGCGGGGGACTCACAGATACGCAGTATTTT.

The J gene is TRBJ1-6, the V gene TRBV12-3 or TRBV12-4, with 8 bases identical to TRBD1. The CDR3 has 13 residues. V shed 6 bases and J 8 bases; nucleotides not matched to a gene: 3. In DNA form, the CDR3 reads TGTGCCAGCAGCCGGACAGGGTATTCACCCCTCCACTTT. The encoded protein is CASSRTGYSPLHF.